The 27 T cell receptor beta chains reported below all come from one sample, sequenced in a study of blood T cell repertoires in COVID-19. The method was immunoSEQ multiplex PCR; TCRdb's version includes in-frame clones alone and lacks a portion of them. The table shows 250,000 to 300,000 clones, with about 91% occurring only once. The source material was peripheral blood. The source is a woman aged 40-49 years who had recovered from COVID-19.

The chain employs TRBV27 and TRBJ2-2; a weak D match, TRBD2 (7 bases). Germline values: CDR1 MNHEY, CDR2 SMNVEV (reference sequence). CDR3 size: 14 residues. Trimming pared 4 bases from V and 7 bases from J, leaving 13 bases between. CDR3 protein: CASSSLGGHGELFF. The CDR3 DNA reads TGTGCCAGCAGTTCTCTGGGGGGGCACGGGGAGCTGTTTTTT.

Concerning this clone: An end of the junction does not agree with germline; a read error may underlie this. The rearrangement uses TRBV5-4 and TRBJ2-5; 8 bases are a match to TRBD1. The CDR3 sequence is 16 residues long. Per the germline V gene, CDR1 is SGHNT and CDR2 is YYREEE (reference sequence). CDR3 bases: TGTGCCAGCAGCCAGGGGGCCGGGCGGGAAGCCCTAAAGAGGAACTTC. This codes for CASSQGAGREALKRNF.

The rearrangement links TRBV18 to TRBJ2-7, with 14 bases fitting TRBD2. The CDR3 totals 16 residues. Per the germline V gene, CDR1 is KGHSH and CDR2 is LQKENI. J gave up 7 bases and V 6 bases, and 11 bases lay outside the gene matches. The CDR3 DNA is TGTGCCAGCTCGGGGGGACTAGCGGGAGCAGGGGAGGAGCAGTACGTC. Protein sequence: CASSGGLAGAGEEQYV.

The chain uses TRBV7-3 and TRBJ2-1, with D possibly TRBD2 on 6 matching bases. Between the trimmed V and J ends, which lost 2 bases and 5 bases, there was a span of 13 bases. Per germline, CDR1 SGHTA and CDR2 FQGTGA. The CDR3 runs to 15 residues. Written as DNA, the CDR3 is TGTGCCAGCAGCTTAGGTGCCGGGGGTAACAATGAGCAGTTCTTC. It translates to CASSLGAGGNNEQFF.

The V gene is TRBV12-2, the J gene TRBJ2-1; TRBD2 was called by the table and not checked on the DNA. TRBV12-2 is a documented pseudogene. The CDR3 contains 13 residues. CDR3 residues: CASRPPGRNEQFF. The CDR3 region has the DNA TGTGCAAGTCGCCCTCCCGGTCGCAATGAGCAGTTCTTC.

This clone came up a few times. V gene TRBV6-5 combines with J gene TRBJ1-1; a weak D match, TRBD1 (6 bases). V was shortened by 7 bases and J by 6 bases, with 15 bases between the two germline ends. This CDR3 comprises 13 residues. Germline V gene sequence: CDR1 MNHEY, CDR2 SVGAGI. The CDR3 is CASKPQGLAEAFF. The CDR3 coding sequence is TGTGCCAGCAAACCACAGGGTTTGGCTGAAGCTTTCTTT.

The chain employs TRBV7-2 and TRBJ1-1, with a tentative D call TRBD1 (6 bases). Trimming took 1 base from V and 5 from J, leaving 14 bases between them. From germline, CDR1 is SGHTA and CDR2 FQGNSA. The CDR3 spans 15 residues. The CDR3 protein is CASSLGAGAGTEAFF. CDR3 coding DNA: TGTGCCAGCAGCTTAGGGGCGGGGGCCGGGACTGAAGCTTTCTTT.

This clone has only one observation. The chain carries TRBV14 and TRBJ2-5, with a possible D match to TRBD2 (5 bases). CDR1 is SGHDN and CDR2 is FVKESK in the germline V gene. V dropped 1 base and J dropped 2 bases, with 11 bases sitting between them. This CDR3 spans 15 amino acids. The CDR3 sequence is CASSQASGLQETQYF. In nucleotides, the CDR3 is TGTGCCAGCAGCCAAGCCTCGGGGTTGCAAGAGACCCAGTACTTC.

The V gene is TRBV5-1, the J gene TRBJ1-1; D uncertain. The CDR3 spans 15 residues. V gave up 0 bases and J gave up 5 bases, with 14 bases separating them. CDR1 SGHRS and CDR2 YFSETQ come from the germline V gene. CDR3 protein: CASSLGGVGDTEAFF. CDR3 coding DNA: TGCGCCAGCAGCTTGGGCGGGGTCGGAGATACTGAAGCTTTCTTT.

The chain is built from TRBV7-8 and TRBJ2-7; tentative D call: TRBD2 (5 bases). With 1 base removed from V and 2 bases from J, the gap between germline ends came to 9 bases. Germline V gene lookup returns CDR1 SGHVS and CDR2 FQNEAQ. The CDR3 has 14 amino acids. This CDR3 reads CASSLVRDTYEQYV. The DNA for the CDR3 is TGTGCCAGCAGCTTAGTACGGGATACCTACGAGCAGTACGTC.

The genes are TRBV19 and TRBJ1-2; TRBD1 aligns across 7 bases. J was trimmed by 8 bases and V by 5 bases; bases with no gene match: 11. Germline loops: CDR1 LNHDA, CDR2 SQIVND (reference sequence). The CDR3 is made up of 14 amino acids. CDR3 in amino acids: CASSPGIQGRGYTF. The DNA of the CDR3 is TGTGCCAGTAGTCCCGGGATACAGGGGCGCGGCTACACCTTC.

This chain joins TRBV7-3 and TRBJ2-2; D is unclear. The CDR3 sequence is 16 residues long. Germline V gives CDR1 SGHTA, CDR2 FQGTGA. Trimming took off 2 bases at V and 0 bases at J, with 10 bases between the two ends. This chain's CDR3 is CASSLLSSANTGELFF. Here the CDR3 DNA reads TGTGCCAGCAGCTTACTCAGTTCCGCGAACACCGGGGAGCTGTTTTTT.

The V call is TRBV14, the J call TRBJ1-6; D is undetermined. The CDR3 loop spans 12 amino acids. Germline CDR1 is SGHDN and CDR2 is FVKESK. V was pared by 3 bases and J by 10 bases, with 7 bases between. Written as DNA, the CDR3 is TGTGCCAGCAGCCACCAAGCGTCACCCCTCCACTTT. Translation: CASSHQASPLHF.

The chain links TRBV6-2 or TRBV6-3 to TRBJ2-3; D is undetermined. The germline gives CDR1 MNHEY, CDR2 SVGEGT. The length of the CDR3 is 16 residues. The ends were cut back, 6 bases at V and 2 bases at J, with 18 bases in the middle. The CDR3 DNA reads as TGTGCCAGCAGCCCTCGACTCCCTTATCTCACAGATACGCAGTATTTT. It is translated as CASSPRLPYLTDTQYF.

This chain uses TRBV5-4 with TRBJ1-2, with 7 bases identical to TRBD1. The CDR3 is 12 amino acids. Germline assignment: CDR1 SGHNT and CDR2 YYREEE (reference sequence). V trimming: 2 bases; J trimming: 7 bases; junction bases outside the gene matches: 2. CDR3 region: CASSLGGGGYTF. For the CDR3, the DNA is TGTGCCAGCAGCTTAGGGGGCGGTGGCTACACCTTC.

The chain couples TRBV3-1 (or the pseudogene TRBV3-2) to TRBJ2-3; TRBD2 is a possible D gene (5 bases). Germline V gene sequence: CDR1 LGHDT, CDR2 YNNKEL (reference sequence). The CDR3 is 15 residues long. Trimming took off 4 bases at V and 0 bases at J, with 11 bases between the two ends. The DNA of the CDR3 is TGTGCCAGCAGCCCGAGGAGGCAGAGCACAGATACGCAGTATTTT. Its translation is CASSPRRQSTDTQYF.

V is TRBV13 and J is TRBJ2-1; 7 bases agree with TRBD1. V shed 1 base and J 6 bases; nucleotides not matched to a gene: 6. Germline V gives CDR1 PRHDT, CDR2 FYEKMQ (reference sequence). CDR3 length: 15 amino acids. The CDR3 spells CASSLDTGATNEQFF. The CDR3 DNA reads TGTGCCAGCAGCTTAGATACAGGGGCTACCAATGAGCAGTTCTTC. Full variable domain (rest looked up from reference TRBV13 and TRBJ2-1): AAGVIQSPRHLIKEKRETATLKCYPIPRHDTVYWYQQGPGQDPQFLISFYEKMQSDKGSIPDRFSAQQFSDYHSELNMSSLELGDSALYFCASSLDTGATNEQFFGPGTRLTVL.

The V call is TRBV11-2, the J call TRBJ2-7, with 7 bases matching TRBD1. With 2 bases clipped from V and 3 bases from J, the junction kept 7 bases outside the gene matches. From germline, CDR1 is SGHAT and CDR2 FQNNGV. The CDR3 totals 15 residues. CDR3 nucleotide sequence: TGTGCCAGCAGCTTATCCGGTGCAGGGGGCTACGAGCAGTACTTC. This sequence encodes CASSLSGAGGYEQYF.

This chain links TRBV6-1 with TRBJ2-3; possible D gene TRBD2, 7 bases. This CDR3 spans 15 amino acids. The V gene lost 2 bases and the J gene lost 2 bases, with 11 bases spanning the gap. Germline CDR1 reads MNHNS; CDR2 reads SASEGT. The CDR3 reads CASSESGDITDTQYF. The CDR3 DNA follows: TGTGCCAGCAGTGAAAGCGGGGACATCACAGATACGCAGTATTTT.

The chain couples TRBV5-6 to TRBJ1-2; 9 nucleotides agree with TRBD1. The length of the CDR3 is 16 residues. With V trimmed by 3 bases and J by 0 bases, 6 bases remained unmatched. Germline V gives CDR1 SGHDT, CDR2 YYEEEE. For the CDR3, the DNA is TGTGCCAGCAGCTGGGGACAGGGCTTAGCTAACTATGGCTACACCTTC. This translates into CASSWGQGLANYGYTF. The whole variable domain, remainder taken from reference TRBV5-6 and TRBJ1-2, is DAGVTQSPTHLIKTRGQQVTLRCSPKSGHDTVSWYQQALGQGPQFIFQYYEEEERQRGNFPDRFSGHQFPNYSSELNVNALLLGDSALYLCASSWGQGLANYGYTFGSGTRLTVV.

V is TRBV7-6 and J is TRBJ2-1; the D gene is possibly TRBD1 (6 bases). CDR1 and CDR2 from the germline V gene are SGHVS and FNYEAQ. This CDR3 is built from 15 residues. The V and J ends lost 1 base and 8 bases respectively, with 15 bases between them. CDR3 region: CASSLEGQGPHEQFF. CDR3 sequence (DNA): TGTGCCAGCAGCTTAGAGGGTCAGGGGCCCCATGAGCAGTTCTTC.

The V call is TRBV25-1, the J call TRBJ2-5; TRBD1 matches at 9 bases. Unmatched junction bases numbered 9, after V lost 6 bases and J lost 4 bases. The CDR3 length is 15 residues. Germline CDR1 and CDR2: MGHDK and SYGVNS. CDR3 residues: CASSQTGGGTETQYF. The CDR3 coding sequence is TGTGCCAGCAGCCAGACAGGGGGGGGTACAGAGACCCAGTACTTC. Variable domain in full (rest from reference TRBV25-1 and TRBJ2-5): EADIYQTPRYLVIGTGKKITLECSQTMGHDKMYWYQQDPGMELHLIHYSYGVNSTEKGDLSSESTVSRIRTEHFPLTLESARPSHTSQYLCASSQTGGGTETQYFGPGTRLLVL.

V and J are TRBV4-3 and TRBJ1-4; D call uncertain. The CDR3 extends over 14 amino acids. V was cut by 1 base and J by 5 bases, with 8 bases left in between. Per germline, CDR1 LGHNA and CDR2 YSLEER. The DNA of the CDR3 is TGCGCCAGCAGCCAAGCACTCGGGAATGAAAAACTGTTTTTT. Its protein is CASSQALGNEKLFF.

The V and J genes are TRBV30 and TRBJ1-1; possible D gene TRBD1, 6 bases. Trimming stripped 4 bases from V and 2 bases from J, with 14 bases between. The CDR3 has 14 amino acids. In germline, CDR1 is GTSNPN, CDR2 SVGIG (reference sequence). The CDR3 here is CAWNKAGTNTEAFF. In nucleotides, the CDR3 is TGTGCCTGGAATAAAGCAGGGACAAACACTGAAGCTTTCTTT.

The chain links TRBV28 to TRBJ1-5; 9 positions match TRBD1. V was clipped by 6 bases and J by 6 bases; unmatched bases: 9. The CDR3 has 15 amino acids. The germline CDR1 and CDR2 sequences are MDHEN and SYDVKM. CDR3 nucleotides: TGTGCCAGCAGCTTAACAGGGGGCATTAGTCAGCCCCAGCATTTT. Translation gives CASSLTGGISQPQHF.

This chain joins TRBV5-1 and TRBJ2-2; TRBD2 is a possible D gene (6 bases). Trimming removed 1 base from V and 4 bases from J, with 14 bases in between. Germline V gene data show CDR1 as SGHRS and CDR2 as YFSETQ. The CDR3 is 16 residues long. The CDR3 DNA reads as TGCGCCAGCAGCTTGCAGGGACTCTCGGGCACCGGGGAGCTGTTTTTT. Translating it yields CASSLQGLSGTGELFF.

This chain uses TRBV30 with TRBJ2-3; 8 positions agree with TRBD2. The ends lost 8 bases at V and 1 base at J; junction bases unmatched: 17. The V gene's germline CDR1 is GTSNPN and CDR2 SVGIG (reference sequence). The CDR3 consists of 17 residues. This CDR3 reads CASPGLGSVVGTDTQYF. The CDR3 DNA reads as TGTGCCAGTCCGGGACTAGGGTCCGTTGTAGGCACAGATACGCAGTATTTT. Together with reference TRBV30 and TRBJ2-3, the CDR3 gives the full variable domain: SQTIHQWPATLVQPVGSPLSLECTVEGTSNPNLYWYRQAAGRGLQLLFYSVGIGQISSEVPQNLSASRPQDRQFILSSKKLLLSDSGFYLCASPGLGSVVGTDTQYFGPGTRLTVL.